This passage covers 30 T cell receptor beta chains from one sample sequenced in a study of cytomegalovirus exposure and HLA in healthy donors. 13 Jbeta primers and 60 Vbeta primers were used for the PCR. Only in-frame clones appear in the TCRdb table, and some are missing; sequencing was by immunoSEQ multiplex PCR. The sample includes 90,000 to 120,000 clones, 74% seen only once; the top ten take 2.6%. Sequencing input: PBMCs. The receptor set was obtained from a man in his fifties or sixties in good health and CMV-seropositive.

This chain links TRBV29-1 with TRBJ1-1, with D maybe TRBD1 (5 bases). The CDR3 covers 10 residues. From germline, CDR1 is SQVTM and CDR2 ANQGSEA. The V end was cut by 4 bases, the J end by 7 bases, with 7 bases between. The DNA of the CDR3 is TGCAGCGTTGGACAGTATGAAGCTTTCTTT. Protein product: CSVGQYEAFF.

The V and J genes are TRBV18 and TRBJ1-2, with D possibly being TRBD1 (6 bases). The CDR3 sequence is 16 residues long. Germline CDR1 is KGHSH and CDR2 is LQKENI. Trimming shortened V by 3 bases and J by 2 bases, and 16 bases separated the two germline ends. The CDR3 DNA is TGTGCCAGCTCACCTTCGGACAGCTTCGAGAACTATGGCTACACCTTC. It codes for CASSPSDSFENYGYTF.

This sequence joins TRBV30 and TRBJ1-1, with D maybe TRBD1 (5 bases). The germline V gene encodes CDR1 GTSNPN and CDR2 SVGIG (reference sequence). The CDR3 loop spans 13 amino acids. Trimming removed 0 bases from V and 4 bases from J, with 9 bases in between. CDR3 sequence reads: CAWSVGAGTEAFF. Here the CDR3 DNA reads TGTGCCTGGAGTGTAGGGGCCGGCACTGAAGCTTTCTTT.

V is TRBV9 and J is TRBJ2-7; 8 bases map to TRBD2. The CDR3 runs 16 residues. Unmatched junction bases numbered 5, after V lost 0 bases and J lost 0 bases. Germline CDR1 SGDLS, CDR2 YYNGEE. CDR3 nucleotide sequence: TGTGCCAGCAGCGTAGGGGTCGGGAGGGCCTCCTACGAGCAGTACTTC. Protein product: CASSVGVGRASYEQYF.

This clone was observed a few times. V usage is TRBV4-2 and J usage is TRBJ2-5; weak D call: TRBD2 (5 bases). The CDR3 extends over 14 amino acids. Germline CDR1 LGHNA, CDR2 YNFKEQ. V was cut by 0 bases and J by 7 bases, with 12 bases left in between. The CDR3 spells CASSQEAGLVTQYF. For the CDR3, the DNA is TGTGCCAGCAGCCAAGAGGCGGGTTTGGTGACCCAGTACTTC.

The V and J genes are TRBV4-1 and TRBJ1-2; 10 nucleotides agree with TRBD1. Per germline, CDR1 MGHRA and CDR2 YSYEKL. The CDR3 has 15 amino acids. Germline trimming cut 0 bases from V and 6 bases from J; bases unmatched to any gene: 4. Written as DNA, the CDR3 is TGCGCCAGCAGCCAAGAGGGACAGGGGCGCGATGGCTACACCTTC. Amino acids: CASSQEGQGRDGYTF.

This chain connects TRBV6-5 to TRBJ2-1; the match to TRBD2 covers 7 bases. This CDR3 is 15 amino acids long. Germline-derived CDR1 and CDR2 are MNHEY and SVGAGI. The junction had 9 bases not matched to a gene; V was cut back by 6 bases and J by 4 bases. The DNA for the CDR3 is TGTGCCAGCAGCTTGGCGGGAGACCGGTACAATGAGCAGTTCTTC. Protein sequence: CASSLAGDRYNEQFF.

The chain joins TRBV13 to TRBJ1-2; unclear D gene. This CDR3 region has 13 residues. V was trimmed by 4 bases and J by 5 bases, leaving 11 bases between them. CDR1 is PRHDT, CDR2 FYEKMQ, per germline (reference sequence). CDR3 region: CASSSRVIYGYTF. In DNA form, the CDR3 reads TGTGCCAGCAGCTCCCGAGTAATTTATGGCTACACCTTC.

This sequence joins TRBV19 and TRBJ2-3, with D possibly being TRBD2 (5 bases). V was clipped by 5 bases and J by 1 base, with 16 bases between them. CDR3 size: 16 residues. Germline V gene data show CDR1 as LNHDA and CDR2 as SQIVND (reference sequence). CDR3 DNA sequence: TGTGCCAGTAGTTTCGAAAGGGCGCGGGGCACAGATACGCAGTATTTT. This codes for CASSFERARGTDTQYF.

This clone was seen only once. The chain is built from TRBV4-2 and TRBJ1-5; the D is unclear. V shed 0 bases and J shed 6 bases, with 9 bases lying between them. This CDR3 contains 14 residues. Looked up from germline, CDR1 is LGHNA and CDR2 is YNFKEQ. CDR3 DNA: TGTGCCAGCAGCCAAGATCGGGGAGGTCAGCCCCAGCATTTT. It is translated as CASSQDRGGQPQHF.

CDR3 DNA: TGTGCCAGCAGCCTCCGGACAGGGGGCATCTATGGCTACACCTTC. The encoded protein is CASSLRTGGIYGYTF. The chain joins TRBV6-5 to TRBJ1-2; 11 positions agree with TRBD1. Trimming removed 6 bases from V and 4 bases from J; junction bases left unmatched: 7. This CDR3 is 15 amino acids long. In germline, CDR1 is MNHEY, CDR2 SVGAGI.

This clone was recorded a few times. The J gene is TRBJ2-3, the V gene TRBV5-1, with TRBD2 matching 14 bases. The CDR3 sequence is 16 residues long. Trimming took 3 bases from V and 2 from J; bases not matched to a gene: 2. Germline CDR1 reads SGHRS; CDR2 reads YFSETQ. The CDR3 DNA follows: TGCGCCAGCAGCTGGACTAGCGGGAGGCCCACAGATACGCAGTATTTT. Amino acids: CASSWTSGRPTDTQYF.

Concerning this clone: Other DNA sequences in the same sample also yield this CDR3. The genes are TRBV12-5 and TRBJ1-1; possible D gene TRBD1, 5 bases. CDR3 size: 12 residues. Trimming cost V 6 bases and J 1 base, with 6 bases left between them. The germline V gene encodes CDR1 LGHNT and CDR2 FRNRAP. This CDR3 reads CASGTGNTEAFF. The CDR3 nucleotides are TGTGCTAGTGGCACAGGGAACACTGAAGCTTTCTTT. Using reference TRBV12-5 and TRBJ1-1 for the parts outside the CDR3, the full variable domain is DARVTQTPRHKVTEMGQEVTMRCQPILGHNTVFWYRQTMMQGLELLAYFRNRAPLDDSGMPKDRFSAEMPDATLATLKIQPSEPRDSAVYFCASGTGNTEAFFGQGTRLTVV.

V gene TRBV9 combines with J gene TRBJ1-1, with 9 bases matching TRBD1. Germline V gene data show CDR1 as SGDLS and CDR2 as YYNGEE. The CDR3 length is 14 residues. The V segment lost 6 bases and the J segment 9 bases; nucleotides outside the gene matches: 12. CDR3 region: CASTPPGQGPQAFF. For the CDR3, the DNA is TGTGCCAGCACCCCCCCGGGACAGGGACCTCAAGCTTTCTTT.

The genes are TRBV7-8 and TRBJ1-2; 9 positions match TRBD1. V shed 3 bases and J 5 bases; nucleotides not matched to a gene: 4. Germline CDR1 SGHVS, CDR2 FQNEAQ. This CDR3 has 14 amino acids. CDR3 DNA: TGTGCCAGCAGCTTGGGGACAGGGTCATATGGCTACACCTTC. As protein: CASSLGTGSYGYTF.

V and J are TRBV7-8 and TRBJ1-1, with D perhaps matching TRBD1 (6 bases). V was shortened by 0 bases and J by 3 bases, with 8 bases between the two germline ends. Germline V gene data show CDR1 as SGHVS and CDR2 as FQNEAQ. This CDR3 is built from 14 residues. This CDR3 is CASSLAPGDTEAFF. DNA of the CDR3: TGTGCCAGCAGCTTAGCCCCAGGGGACACTGAAGCTTTCTTT.

The V and J genes are TRBV4-1 and TRBJ2-7; D not certain. The CDR3 consists of 14 residues. Deletions cut 7 bases from V and 1 base from J, with 14 bases between. CDR1 and CDR2 (germline): MGHRA, YSYEKL. CDR3 nucleotides: TGCGCCAGCACCCCGCTAGGCAGATCCTACGAGCAGTACTTC. The encoded protein is CASTPLGRSYEQYF.

Comment on this clone: This may arise from a read error, as a much more abundant clone is one base away. The rearrangement uses TRBV13 and TRBJ2-1; 9 nucleotides match TRBD1. Germline trimming cut 4 bases from V and 3 bases from J; bases unmatched to any gene: 4. This CDR3 is 15 amino acids long. Germline V gene lookup returns CDR1 PRHDT and CDR2 FYEKMQ (reference sequence). As DNA, the CDR3 is TGTGCCAGCAGCTACCGGGACAGGGACTACAATGAGCAGTTCTTC. Its protein is CASSYRDRDYNEQFF.

The V and J genes are TRBV2 and TRBJ2-7; 9 bases map to TRBD1. Per germline, CDR1 SNHLY and CDR2 FYNNEI. CDR3 length: 15 residues. The junction had 7 bases not matched to a gene; V was cut back by 1 base and J by 6 bases. This chain's CDR3 is CASSEERTGVREQYF. For the CDR3, the DNA is TGTGCCAGCAGTGAAGAGAGGACAGGGGTACGCGAGCAGTACTTC.

J is TRBJ1-1 and V is TRBV27; D might be TRBD1 (5 bases). The CDR3 spans 13 residues. Germline-derived CDR1 and CDR2 are MNHEY and SMNVEV (reference sequence). The V end was cut by 5 bases, the J end by 8 bases, with 15 bases between. CDR3 in amino acids: CASSVQDRREAFF. The CDR3 nucleotides read TGTGCCAGCAGTGTACAGGACCGAAGGGAAGCTTTCTTT.

This chain links TRBV7-9 with TRBJ2-5; no definite D call. Germline CDR1 is SEHNR and CDR2 is FQNEAQ (reference sequence). Deletions cut 4 bases from V and 1 base from J, with 13 bases between. The CDR3 covers 15 residues. CDR3 in DNA: TGTGCCAGCAGCTACCCCCTACGTTTCCAAGAGACCCAGTACTTC. It codes for CASSYPLRFQETQYF.

The CDR3 sequence is CSAGVGDTQYF. In DNA, the CDR3 is TGTAGCGCGGGAGTGGGAGATACGCAGTATTTT. The V gene is TRBV30, the J gene TRBJ2-3; 7 nucleotides line up with TRBD2. This CDR3 has 11 residues. Germline loops: CDR1 GTSNPN, CDR2 SVGIG (reference sequence).

The chain recombines TRBV7-9 with TRBJ2-3; 8 nucleotides agree with TRBD2. CDR3 length equals 13 residues. CDR1 and CDR2 (germline): SEHNR, FQNEAQ (reference sequence). V trimming: 10 bases; J trimming: 2 bases; junction bases outside the gene matches: 5. In DNA form, the CDR3 reads TGTGCCACAACTAGCGGATACACAGATACGCAGTATTTT. Translated: CATTSGYTDTQYF.

This clone was observed a few times. The chain combines TRBV6-6 with TRBJ1-6; 8 bases map to TRBD1. CDR3 length equals 14 residues. J gave up 7 bases and V 5 bases, and 4 bases lay outside the gene matches. CDR1 MNHNY and CDR2 SVGAGI come from the germline V gene (reference sequence). CDR3 nucleotide sequence: TGTGCCAGCAGTCCTCAGGGGGCGAATTCACCCCTCCACTTT. This translates into CASSPQGANSPLHF.

The chain has TRBV2 and TRBJ2-1, with D tentatively TRBD2 (6 bases). The V and J ends lost 2 bases and 0 bases respectively, with 11 bases between them. CDR1 and CDR2 (germline): SNHLY, FYNNEI. This CDR3 has 16 amino acids. CDR3 nucleotides: TGTGCCAGCAGTGAAAGAGGGACTCGCTCCTACAATGAGCAGTTCTTC. The encoded protein is CASSERGTRSYNEQFF.

J is TRBJ1-1 and V is TRBV28, with a possible D match to TRBD1 (6 bases). The germline V gene encodes CDR1 MDHEN and CDR2 SYDVKM. The V gene lost 6 bases and the J gene lost 1 base, with 15 bases spanning the gap. The CDR3 is made up of 15 amino acids. The CDR3 bases are TGTGCCAGCAGGGGATCAGGGGAGGGGAACACTGAAGCTTTCTTT. Translated, it gives CASRGSGEGNTEAFF. Using reference TRBV28 and TRBJ1-1 for the parts outside the CDR3, the full variable domain is DVKVTQSSRYLVKRTGEKVFLECVQDMDHENMFWYRQDPGLGLRLIYFSYDVKMKEKGDIPEGYSVSREKKERFSLILESASTNQTSMYLCASRGSGEGNTEAFFGQGTRLTVV.

A few counts support this clone. The chain uses TRBV7-2 and TRBJ2-1; 10 bases align to TRBD2. The CDR3 spans 13 residues. V lost 4 bases and J lost 13; bases outside the gene matches: 7. Germline values: CDR1 SGHTA, CDR2 FQGNSA. The CDR3 nucleotides are TGTGCCAGCAGCTCTTTTGGGACTAGCGCCCAGTTCTTC. Its translation is CASSSFGTSAQFF.

This clone was detected once. The chain recombines TRBV5-1 with TRBJ1-2; 9 positions agree with TRBD1. This CDR3 region has 15 residues. Trimming took 0 bases from V and 6 from J; bases not matched to a gene: 6. Germline CDR1 is SGHRS and CDR2 is YFSETQ. CDR3 amino acids: CASSLALTGGNGYTF. The CDR3 DNA reads as TGCGCCAGCAGCTTGGCCCTGACAGGGGGGAATGGCTACACCTTC.

Only a few counts were recorded for this clone. The chain links TRBV9 to TRBJ2-1; 7 bases line up with TRBD1. The CDR3 has 15 amino acids. Germline V gives CDR1 SGDLS, CDR2 YYNGEE. J was trimmed by 4 bases and V by 4 bases; bases with no gene match: 8. CDR3 sequence: CASSTEQGVYNEQFF. CDR3 bases: TGTGCCAGCAGCACCGAGCAGGGGGTATACAATGAGCAGTTCTTC.

This chain links TRBV12-5 with TRBJ2-1, with 11 bases matching TRBD2. Germline CDR1 is LGHNT and CDR2 is FRNRAP. Trimming cost V 5 bases and J 4 bases; bases outside gene matches: 10. CDR3 length: 17 residues. The CDR3 protein is CASGKLVAGGPYNEQFF. CDR3 sequence (DNA): TGTGCTAGTGGTAAATTGGTAGCGGGAGGGCCATACAATGAGCAGTTCTTC.